Listed below are T cell receptor beta chains from one sample, sequenced in a study of blood T cell repertoires in COVID-19. Method: immunoSEQ multiplex PCR; TCRdb's copy keeps in-frame clones and lacks some. The sample consists of more than 120,000 clones, approximately 87% of them appearing once. The sequenced material came from peripheral blood. The origin of the receptors is a woman in her 50s with active or convalescent COVID-19. The CDR3 runs from the conserved cysteine through the conserved F or W. A D gene is named only where the DNA matches it firmly. The size field is filled for only some rows; it gives once, few, many or a size class.

D: -
V: TRBV6-5
J: TRBJ1-5
size: -
DNA: TGTGCCAGCAGTTACCGACAGGTGGATCAGCCCCAGCATTTT
CDR3: CASSYRQVDQPQHF

D: TRBD1
V: TRBV28
J: TRBJ1-1
size: few
DNA: TGTGCCAGCAGTTTGGGGGGGACAGGGGGCTACACTGAAGCTTTCTTT
CDR3: CASSLGGTGGYTEAFF

D: -
V: TRBV12-3/TRBV12-4
J: TRBJ1-1
size: -
DNA: TGTGCCAGCAGTTTTCGCGGCGGGAAAGCTTTCTTT
CDR3: CASSFRGGKAFF

D: -
V: TRBV9
J: TRBJ1-6
size: -
DNA: TGTGCCAGCAGCGTAGGGCTAATCGACAGTCTGAATTCACCCCTCCACTTT
CDR3: CASSVGLIDSLNSPLHF

D: -
V: TRBV4-1
J: TRBJ2-1
size: -
DNA: TGCGCCAGCAGCCCCGAATACGATCTAAACAATGAGCAGTTCTTC
CDR3: CASSPEYDLNNEQFF

D: TRBD1
V: TRBV7-9
J: TRBJ1-5
size: -
DNA: TGTGCCAGCAGCCCTGGACAGGCCAGCAATCAGCCCCAGCATTTT
CDR3: CASSPGQASNQPQHF

D: TRBD1
V: TRBV6-6
J: TRBJ1-5
size: -
DNA: TGTGCCAGCAGCCGGGCAGGGGGTCAGCCCCAGCATTTT
CDR3: CASSRAGGQPQHF

D: TRBD1
V: TRBV9
J: TRBJ1-2
size: -
DNA: TGTGCCAGCAGCCCCGGACAGGGCGGCTATGGCTACACCTTC
CDR3: CASSPGQGGYGYTF

D: -
V: TRBV15
J: TRBJ2-2
size: -
DNA: TGTGCCACCAGCAGAGATCCCAAGAACACCGGGGAGCTGTTTTTT
CDR3: CATSRDPKNTGELFF

D: -
V: TRBV5-6
J: TRBJ1-2
size: -
DNA: TGTGCCAGCAGCTTGGGGCTCTATGGCTACACCTTC
CDR3: CASSLGLYGYTF

D: -
V: TRBV19
J: TRBJ1-2
size: -
DNA: TGTGCCAGTAGGGCGGGACTCAACTATGGCTACACCTTC
CDR3: CASRAGLNYGYTF

D: -
V: TRBV27
J: TRBJ2-5
size: -
DNA: TGTGCCAGCAGTCCCGGACTAAAAGAGACCCAGTACTTC
CDR3: CASSPGLKETQYF

D: -
V: TRBV18
J: TRBJ1-1
size: -
DNA: TGTGCCAGCTCACCTCAGGGTAGGAAGTCGGACACTGAAGCTTTCTTT
CDR3: CASSPQGRKSDTEAFF

D: TRBD2
V: TRBV14
J: TRBJ2-5
size: -
DNA: TGTGCCAGCAGCCTAGCGGGGGGGACAGAGACCCAGTACTTC
CDR3: CASSLAGGTETQYF

D: -
V: TRBV5-1
J: TRBJ1-6
size: -
DNA: TGCGCCAGCAGCTTGGGGCCACTCCAGGGTAATTCACCCCTCCACTTT
CDR3: CASSLGPLQGNSPLHF

D: -
V: TRBV5-4
J: TRBJ2-2
size: -
DNA: TGTGCCAGCAGCTTGGCGGCTTCCGTTACAGGGAGGGAGCTGTTTTTT
CDR3: CASSLAASVTGRELFF

D: -
V: TRBV11-2
J: TRBJ1-5
size: -
DNA: TGTGCCAGCAGGGGGGGTGGCAATCAGCCCCAGCATTTT
CDR3: CASRGGGNQPQHF

D: -
V: TRBV3-1/TRBV3-2
J: TRBJ2-1
size: -
DNA: TGTGCCAGCAGCCAGGGGACAATTGTGGGAGATGAGCAGTTCTTC
CDR3: CASSQGTIVGDEQFF

D: TRBD1
V: TRBV7-9
J: TRBJ2-3
size: once
DNA: TGTGCCAGCAGCCGGGACAGGGCCACAGATACGCAGTATTTT
CDR3: CASSRDRATDTQYF

D: TRBD2
V: TRBV7-2
J: TRBJ2-7
size: -
DNA: TGTGCCAGCAGCCCATGGACTAGCGGGAGGCGAACATCGTACGAGCAGTACTTC
CDR3: CASSPWTSGRRTSYEQYF

D: TRBD1
V: TRBV19
J: TRBJ1-6
size: once
DNA: TGTGCCAGTAGTGCTTCAGGGGGCAGAGATTCACCCCTCCACTTT
CDR3: CASSASGGRDSPLHF

D: -
V: TRBV6-2/TRBV6-3
J: TRBJ1-1
size: -
DNA: TGTGCCAGCAGTTACTCTAAGGGGCTTATGAACACTGAAGCTTTCTTT
CDR3: CASSYSKGLMNTEAFF

D: -
V: TRBV28
J: TRBJ2-7
size: -
DNA: TGTGCCAGCAGTACGTACTTAGGGGCCCACGAGCAGTACTTC
CDR3: CASSTYLGAHEQYF

D: -
V: TRBV2
J: TRBJ1-2
size: -
DNA: TGTGCCAGCAGTGAGAGTTTGGTCCCTATCGGCACCTTC
CDR3: CASSESLVPIGTF

D: TRBD2
V: TRBV14
J: TRBJ2-1
size: -
DNA: TGTGCCAGCAGCCCCCGCCTAGCGGGGAGCTCCTACAATGAGCAGTTCTTC
CDR3: CASSPRLAGSSYNEQFF

D: TRBD2
V: TRBV30
J: TRBJ2-1
size: -
DNA: TGTGCCTCCCGGGGGGGACTGGGGTACTACAATGAGCAGTTCTTC
CDR3: CASRGGLGYYNEQFF

D: TRBD1
V: TRBV7-9
J: TRBJ1-2
size: -
DNA: TGTGCCAGCAGCTTCGACTGGACAGGGGGCTATGGCTACACCTTC
CDR3: CASSFDWTGGYGYTF

D: TRBD1
V: TRBV7-9
J: TRBJ1-1
size: -
DNA: TGTGCCAGCAGCCCGACAGGGGACACTGAAGCTTTCTTT
CDR3: CASSPTGDTEAFF

D: TRBD1
V: TRBV2
J: TRBJ1-1
size: once
DNA: TGTGCCAGCAGTGATCCGGGACAGGGGCTGGAGGCTTTCTTT
CDR3: CASSDPGQGLEAFF

D: -
V: TRBV2
J: TRBJ1-3
size: many
DNA: TGTGCCAGCAGTTCGGACAGTTGGAGGAACACCATATATTTT
CDR3: CASSSDSWRNTIYF

D: TRBD1
V: TRBV6-2/TRBV6-3
J: TRBJ2-7
size: -
DNA: TGTGCCAGCAGTTACTCCAGGGGGCTCGGAGAGCAGTACTTC
CDR3: CASSYSRGLGEQYF

D: -
V: TRBV9
J: TRBJ2-7
size: -
DNA: TGTGCCAGCAGCGTAGACAAGGGAGTTGGTCGCGAGCAGTACTTC
CDR3: CASSVDKGVGREQYF

D: TRBD2
V: TRBV19
J: TRBJ2-3
size: -
DNA: TGTGCCAGTAGGGGGACTAGAGGCGGCACAGATACGCAGTATTTT
CDR3: CASRGTRGGTDTQYF

D: TRBD1
V: TRBV27
J: TRBJ2-7
size: -
DNA: TGTGCCAGCCTAATCCCTAAGGGACAGGGATACGAGCAGTACTTC
CDR3: CASLIPKGQGYEQYF

D: -
V: TRBV4-3
J: TRBJ1-5
size: -
DNA: TGCGCCAGCAGCCAAGATTTCCGGGGGCAGCCCCAGCATTTT
CDR3: CASSQDFRGQPQHF

D: -
V: TRBV6-1
J: TRBJ1-3
size: -
DNA: TGTGCCAGCAGTTTCGGGAGTTCTGGAAACACCATATATTTT
CDR3: CASSFGSSGNTIYF

D: -
V: TRBV7-3
J: TRBJ2-5
size: -
DNA: TGTGCCAGCAGCCCCCAACATAGCGGAGCAGCCCTGGGGGAGACCCAGTACTTC
CDR3: CASSPQHSGAALGETQYF

D: TRBD1
V: TRBV5-6
J: TRBJ1-4
size: -
DNA: TGTGCCAGCAGCTTGGAGGGACAGGTGTTATTTGAAAAACTGTTTTTT
CDR3: CASSLEGQVLFEKLFF

D: -
V: TRBV27
J: TRBJ1-5
size: few
DNA: TGTGCCAGCAGTTTGGGGGGTCGGCAGCCCCAGCATTTT
CDR3: CASSLGGRQPQHF

D: TRBD2
V: TRBV5-1
J: TRBJ2-1
size: -
DNA: TGCGCCAGCAGCCTGACTAGCGGGGGGTTTGAGCAGTTCTTC
CDR3: CASSLTSGGFEQFF